The 17 T cell receptor beta chains below were found in one sample sequenced in a study of blood T cell repertoires in COVID-19 (TCRdb year 2020). To prepare the library, the immunoSEQ multiplex PCR assay was applied. In its TCRdb copy, this immuneACCESS table keeps in-frame sequences only and misses some clones. Where compared with another copy, unresolved V genes explain less than half of these, and the others have no known cause. This sample holds roughly 160,000 clones; less than 85% were observed only once. Of the sample, more than 9% falls within the top ten clones. Source material: peripheral blood. These receptors were collected from a woman older than 75 with active or convalescent COVID-19.

This chain uses TRBV11-2 with TRBJ2-1; D not certain. Trimming stripped 3 bases from V and 0 bases from J, with 6 bases between. Germline loops: CDR1 SGHAT, CDR2 FQNNGV. CDR3 length equals 14 residues. The DNA of the CDR3 is TGTGCCAGCAGCTTCTCGTTCTCCTACAATGAGCAGTTCTTC. Protein product: CASSFSFSYNEQFF.

This CDR3 is CASSYPGLAGRETQYF. In nucleotides, the CDR3 is TGTGCCAGCAGTTACCCTGGACTAGCGGGACGAGAGACCCAGTACTTC. V usage is TRBV28 and J usage is TRBJ2-5; 12 nucleotides align to TRBD2. The CDR3 spans 16 residues. Looked up from germline, CDR1 is MDHEN and CDR2 is SYDVKM. The trim removed 4 bases at V and 4 bases at J, leaving 7 bases unmatched. Filled out from reference TRBV28 and TRBJ2-5, the complete variable domain reads DVKVTQSSRYLVKRTGEKVFLECVQDMDHENMFWYRQDPGLGLRLIYFSYDVKMKEKGDIPEGYSVSREKKERFSLILESASTNQTSMYLCASSYPGLAGRETQYFGPGTRLLVL.

V is TRBV7-9 and J is TRBJ1-1; D remains unclear. CDR3 size: 14 residues. Germline V gene lookup returns CDR1 SEHNR and CDR2 FQNEAQ (reference sequence). V dropped 1 base and J dropped 2 bases, with 8 bases sitting between them. The CDR3 sequence: CASSLDVVNTEAFF. The CDR3 DNA follows: TGTGCCAGCAGCTTAGACGTAGTAAACACTGAAGCTTTCTTT.

This chain connects TRBV11-2 to TRBJ1-2, with D maybe TRBD1 (6 bases). Germline values: CDR1 SGHAT, CDR2 FQNNGV. The CDR3 is 19 residues long. With 5 bases removed from V and 0 bases from J, the gap between germline ends came to 25 bases. The CDR3 loop reads CASSPRAPGEPYPNYGYTF. CDR3 bases: TGTGCCAGCAGCCCCCGGGCCCCAGGGGAACCTTATCCTAACTATGGCTACACCTTC.

CDR3: CASSLRMAGNTEAFF. Written as DNA, the CDR3 is TGCGCCAGCAGCTTGAGAATGGCGGGGAACACTGAAGCTTTCTTT. This chain joins TRBV5-1 and TRBJ1-1; D ambiguous. V shed 1 base and J shed 1 base, with 11 bases lying between them. The CDR3 covers 15 residues. Germline lookup yields CDR1 SGHRS and CDR2 YFSETQ.

The chain joins TRBV7-3 to TRBJ1-2; 9 nucleotides agree with TRBD1. Per germline, CDR1 SGHTA and CDR2 FQGTGA. V dropped 4 bases and J dropped 6; count of bases not matched to a gene: 12. This CDR3 has 16 residues. In DNA form, the CDR3 reads TGTGCCAGCAGCTCTAGGGGCGGACAGGGGTTCCATGGCTACACCTTC. The encoded protein is CASSSRGGQGFHGYTF.

The CDR3 region has the DNA TGCGCCAGCAGCTTGATCCCAGAGGTCTACGAGCAGTACTTC. Protein: CASSLIPEVYEQYF. The chain employs TRBV5-1 and TRBJ2-7; D is ambiguous. The V end lost 1 base, the J end lost 3 bases, and 11 bases lay between the germline ends. CDR3 length: 14 amino acids. Germline values: CDR1 SGHRS, CDR2 YFSETQ.

This clone was recorded many times. This rearrangement joins TRBV30 to TRBJ1-2, with 7 bases identical to TRBD1. Germline-derived CDR1 and CDR2 are GTSNPN and SVGIG (reference sequence). The CDR3 is 14 amino acids. V lost 1 base to trimming and J lost 3 bases; unmatched junction nucleotides: 5. For the CDR3, the DNA is TGTGCCTGGAGTGCCCCGGGGACAGACTATGGCTACACCTTC. Translation: CAWSAPGTDYGYTF.

This clone has only a few counts. The CDR3 loop reads CASEQGFSGNTIYF. DNA of the CDR3: TGTGCCAGCGAACAGGGCTTCTCTGGAAACACCATATATTTT. The chain couples TRBV6-6 to TRBJ1-3, with a weak D call TRBD1 (6 bases). V was clipped by 8 bases and J by 0 bases, with 11 bases between them. The CDR3 has 14 residues. Germline V CDR1 and CDR2: MNHNY, SVGAGI (reference sequence).

The chain combines TRBV30 with TRBJ2-1, with D possibly being TRBD2 (5 bases). CDR1 and CDR2 from the germline V gene are GTSNPN and SVGIG (reference sequence). Deletions cut 0 bases from V and 6 bases from J, with 9 bases between. The CDR3 is made up of 13 amino acids. CDR3 DNA: TGTGCCTGGAGTGTTTTAACTAGCAATGAGCAGTTCTTC. Amino acids: CAWSVLTSNEQFF.

This chain uses TRBV6-5 with TRBJ1-2, with 7 bases matching TRBD1. The CDR3 is 15 residues long. Germline V lookup: CDR1 MNHEY, CDR2 SVGAGI. With V trimmed by 4 bases and J by 4 bases, 9 bases remained unmatched. CDR3 sequence (DNA): TGTGCCAGCAGTTCCAGGGGGGCTATAGGCTATGGCTACACCTTC. It yields the protein CASSSRGAIGYGYTF.

The chain links TRBV7-9 to TRBJ2-1, with D tentatively TRBD2 (6 bases). Germline loops: CDR1 SEHNR, CDR2 FQNEAQ (reference sequence). V was cut by 5 bases and J by 2 bases, with 7 bases left in between. There are 13 residues in the CDR3. The CDR3 DNA reads TGTGCCAGCAGCGCGGGGACCTACAATGAGCAGTTCTTC. It is translated as CASSAGTYNEQFF.

This clone was seen once. The rearrangement joins TRBV2 to TRBJ2-1; 8 nucleotides line up with TRBD2. This CDR3 has 14 amino acids. The ends lost 4 bases at V and 10 bases at J; junction bases unmatched: 9. The germline gives CDR1 SNHLY, CDR2 FYNNEI. The CDR3 is CASSVQREFWEQFF. The CDR3 coding sequence is TGTGCCAGCAGTGTACAGCGGGAGTTCTGGGAGCAGTTCTTC.

The V and J genes are TRBV5-1 and TRBJ1-6; 7 bases match TRBD1. Germline assignment: CDR1 SGHRS and CDR2 YFSETQ. V shed 3 bases and J 9 bases; nucleotides not matched to a gene: 9. CDR3 length: 15 amino acids. This chain's CDR3 is CASSSSWAGGSPLHF. DNA of the CDR3: TGCGCCAGCAGCTCCTCTTGGGCAGGGGGTTCACCCCTCCACTTT.

J is TRBJ2-7 and V is TRBV12-3 or TRBV12-4, with D perhaps TRBD1 (5 bases). The CDR3 contains 13 residues. V was clipped by 2 bases and J by 1 base, with 6 bases between them. CDR3 in amino acids: CASSLRGSYEQYF. The CDR3 nucleotides read TGTGCCAGCAGTTTAAGGGGATCCTACGAGCAGTACTTC.

The V and J genes are TRBV19 and TRBJ1-1; the D gene is possibly TRBD1 (5 bases). This CDR3 comprises 12 residues. Trimming cost V 2 bases and J 6 bases, with 7 bases left between them. Germline assignment: CDR1 LNHDA and CDR2 SQIVND (reference sequence). CDR3 nucleotides: TGTGCCAGTAGTATAACGGGGGCTGAAGCTTTCTTT. Translating it yields CASSITGAEAFF. The whole variable domain, remainder taken from reference TRBV19 and TRBJ1-1, is DGGITQSPKYLFRKEGQNVTLSCEQNLNHDAMYWYRQDPGQGLRLIYYSQIVNDFQKGDIAEGYSVSREKKESFPLTVTSAQKNPTAFYLCASSITGAEAFFGQGTRLTVV.

The chain combines TRBV19 with TRBJ1-1; TRBD1 matches 9 bases. J lost 2 bases, V lost 3 bases, and 4 bases had no gene match. The CDR3 covers 15 residues. From germline, CDR1 is LNHDA and CDR2 SQIVND (reference sequence). The CDR3 is CASSIRGQGNTEAFF. CDR3 DNA sequence: TGTGCCAGTAGTATTAGGGGACAGGGAAACACTGAAGCTTTCTTT.